Listed below are T cell receptor beta chains from one sample, sequenced in a study of CD8+ T cells in alopecia areata. Sequencing was performed with immunoSEQ multiplex PCR; in TCRdb, only in-frame clones are kept and a portion is missing. The sample lists hundreds of thousands of clones; about 60% were seen once. The sample in question was CD4+ T cells sorted from blood, obtained around week 54, from a patient treated with tofacitinib. These receptors were obtained from a human donor with alopecia areata. Both conserved end residues are part of each CDR3. Each record gives: D gene, J gene, V gene, clone size, CDR3 DNA, CDR3 protein. The D gene is left open where the match is weak. Only part of the rows carry a size: once, few, many, or a class if the clone is expanded.

d_call: NA; j_call: TRBJ2-7; v_call: TRBV29-1; clone_size: NA; cdr3_nt: TGCAGCGTTGAGGCCAACCAGCTCGACGAGCAGTACTTC; cdr3_aa: CSVEANQLDEQYF
d_call: NA; j_call: TRBJ2-3; v_call: TRBV5-1; clone_size: few; cdr3_nt: TGCGCCAGCAGCTTGGTGGCACCGCTCACAGATACGCAGTATTTT; cdr3_aa: CASSLVAPLTDTQYF
d_call: NA; j_call: TRBJ2-2; v_call: TRBV9; clone_size: NA; cdr3_nt: TGTGCCAGCGGCCTTAGCCCCGGGGAGCTGTTTTTT; cdr3_aa: CASGLSPGELFF
d_call: NA; j_call: TRBJ2-7; v_call: TRBV25-1; clone_size: once; cdr3_nt: TGTGCCAGCAGTGATGCTGTGGGTGGGCAGTACTTC; cdr3_aa: CASSDAVGGQYF
d_call: TRBD2; j_call: TRBJ2-7; v_call: TRBV18; clone_size: NA; cdr3_nt: TGTGCCAGCTCACCCACTAGCGGGGGGAACTACGAGCAGTACTTC; cdr3_aa: CASSPTSGGNYEQYF
d_call: TRBD1; j_call: TRBJ2-7; v_call: TRBV25-1; clone_size: few; cdr3_nt: TGTGCCAGCGGCCTGACAGGGGCCCCACACGAGCAGTACTTC; cdr3_aa: CASGLTGAPHEQYF
d_call: NA; j_call: TRBJ2-7; v_call: TRBV5-4; clone_size: NA; cdr3_nt: TGTGCCAGCCGTACCTACGAGCAGTACTTC; cdr3_aa: CASRTYEQYF
d_call: NA; j_call: TRBJ2-4; v_call: TRBV5-1; clone_size: few; cdr3_nt: TGCGCCAGCAGCTTGGTAACAGGAGGACTAGCCAAAAACATTCAGTACTTC; cdr3_aa: CASSLVTGGLAKNIQYF
d_call: NA; j_call: TRBJ1-3; v_call: TRBV30; clone_size: NA; cdr3_nt: TGTGCCTGGAGTTCGGGAGAGTCCCGATATTTT; cdr3_aa: CAWSSGESRYF
d_call: NA; j_call: TRBJ2-7; v_call: TRBV5-6; clone_size: NA; cdr3_nt: TGTGCCAGCAGCTTGCCGGCAGGGGGGACCTACGAGCAGTACTTC; cdr3_aa: CASSLPAGGTYEQYF
d_call: TRBD2; j_call: TRBJ2-3; v_call: TRBV10-3; clone_size: NA; cdr3_nt: TGTGCCATCAAAGTGGGACTAGCCACAGATACGCAGTATTTT; cdr3_aa: CAIKVGLATDTQYF
d_call: NA; j_call: TRBJ2-5; v_call: TRBV5-1; clone_size: few; cdr3_nt: TGCGCCAGCAGCTTGAACCGCGGGGAGACCCAGTACTTC; cdr3_aa: CASSLNRGETQYF
d_call: NA; j_call: TRBJ2-7; v_call: TRBV29-1; clone_size: few; cdr3_nt: TGCAGCGTTAGCGTAAACTACGAGCAGTACTTC; cdr3_aa: CSVSVNYEQYF
d_call: TRBD1; j_call: TRBJ1-4; v_call: TRBV9; clone_size: NA; cdr3_nt: TGTGCCAGCAGCGTCGGACAGGGTCATGAAAAACTGTTTTTT; cdr3_aa: CASSVGQGHEKLFF